This TCR beta chain was profiled in a study of post-analysis software for immune sequencing data. Findings and limits, study-wide: Controls had lower frequencies than patients of about 5 TRBV segments, which included TRBV5-6, TRBV5-1 and TRBV20-1.

The germline V gene encodes CDR1 SGHTA and CDR2 FQGNSA. V lost 5 bases, J lost 2 bases, and 14 bases lay in between. The CDR3 is made up of 15 amino acids. As regards this clonotype: Antigen unknown.

TCR beta libraries were prepared from cDNA with unique molecular identifiers. One entry per CDR3 protein results from TCRdb running MiXCR on the PCR reads. The sample records hundreds of thousands of distinct CDR3 sequences, roughly 27% being singletons. This clonotype was obtained from a girl aged 10 to 17 with multiple sclerosis. The V and J genes are TRBV7-2 and TRBJ2-3; D could derive from TRBD1 or TRBD2 (5 bases each). Sequences were obtained from blood. The CDR3 spells CASSRPHGTTDTQYF. In DNA form, the CDR3 reads TGTGCCAGCAGCCGGCCCCACGGGACCACAGATACGCAGTATTTT. The full variable domain, completed using reference TRBV7-2 and TRBJ2-3, is GAGVSQSPSNKVTEKGKDVELRCDPISGHTALYWYRQSLGQGLEFLIYFQGNSAPDKSGLPSDRFSAERTGGSVSTLTIQRTQQEDSAVYLCASSRPHGTTDTQYFGPGTRLTVL.